This T cell receptor beta chain was sequenced in a study of CD8 T cells in ankylosing spondylitis. The CDR3 is made up of 14 amino acids. Trimming removed 7 bases from V and 2 bases from J, with 15 bases in between. With regard to this clonotype: What it binds is not known.

Broader study findings: For ankylosing spondylitis blood, a TCR beta motif of 7 or 8 highly homologous variants appeared characteristic. Matched ankylosing spondylitis synovial fluid reportedly showed significant enrichment of disease-linked clones. There were earlier reports of some motif variants in reactive arthritis synovial fluid and blood.

One entry per CDR3 protein, called by TCRdb with MiXCR from the 5' RACE reads. The sample includes fewer than 750,000 distinct CDR3 sequences, around a fifth of them seen just once. Sequenced material: blood, either unsorted or a sorted T cell fraction (not recorded which). This chain joins TRBV12-3 or TRBV12-4 and TRBJ2-7; TRBD1 or TRBD2 may be the D gene (5 bases each). This clonotype was sampled from a male donor with ankylosing spondylitis. The CDR3 nucleotides read TGTGCCAGCACCTTGCAGCTGGGGGCCTACGAGCAGTACTTC. Translated: CASTLQLGAYEQYF.